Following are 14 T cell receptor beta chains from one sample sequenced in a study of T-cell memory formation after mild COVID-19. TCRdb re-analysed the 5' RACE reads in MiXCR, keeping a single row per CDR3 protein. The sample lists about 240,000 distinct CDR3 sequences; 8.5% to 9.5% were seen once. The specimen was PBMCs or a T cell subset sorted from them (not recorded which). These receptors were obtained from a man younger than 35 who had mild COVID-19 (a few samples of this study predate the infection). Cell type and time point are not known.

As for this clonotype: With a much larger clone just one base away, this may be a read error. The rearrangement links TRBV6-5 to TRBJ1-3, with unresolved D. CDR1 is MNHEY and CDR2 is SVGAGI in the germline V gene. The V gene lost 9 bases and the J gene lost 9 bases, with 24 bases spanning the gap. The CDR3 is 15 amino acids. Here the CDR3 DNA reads TGTGCCAGAAGTGCCGTGGAGGCGAGGTCGGGCACCATATATTTT. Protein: CARSAVEARSGTIYF.

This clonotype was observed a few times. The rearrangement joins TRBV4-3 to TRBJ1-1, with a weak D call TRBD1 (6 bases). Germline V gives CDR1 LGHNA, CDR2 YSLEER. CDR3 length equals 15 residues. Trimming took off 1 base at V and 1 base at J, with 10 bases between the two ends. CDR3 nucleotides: TGCGCCAGCAGCCAAGGGACAGAGGAGAACACTGAAGCTTTCTTT. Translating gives CASSQGTEENTEAFF.

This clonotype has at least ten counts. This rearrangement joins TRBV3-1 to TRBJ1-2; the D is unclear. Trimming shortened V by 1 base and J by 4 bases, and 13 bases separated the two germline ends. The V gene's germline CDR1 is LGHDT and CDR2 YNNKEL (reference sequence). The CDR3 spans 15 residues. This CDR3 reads CASSQGRAKPYGYTF. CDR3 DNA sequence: TGTGCCAGCAGCCAAGGGAGAGCTAAGCCCTATGGCTACACCTTC.

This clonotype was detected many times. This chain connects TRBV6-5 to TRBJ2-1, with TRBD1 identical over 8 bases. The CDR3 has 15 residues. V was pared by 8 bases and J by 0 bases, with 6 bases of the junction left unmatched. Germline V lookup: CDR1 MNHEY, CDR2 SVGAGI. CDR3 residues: CASRVTGGSYNEQFF. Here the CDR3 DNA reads TGTGCCAGCCGAGTTACAGGGGGCTCCTACAATGAGCAGTTCTTC.

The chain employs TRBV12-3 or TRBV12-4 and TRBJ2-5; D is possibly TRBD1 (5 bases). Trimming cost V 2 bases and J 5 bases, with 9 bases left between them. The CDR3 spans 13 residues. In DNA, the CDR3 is TGTGCCAGCAGTTTATGGGGCTCGGAGACCCAGTACTTC. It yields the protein CASSLWGSETQYF.

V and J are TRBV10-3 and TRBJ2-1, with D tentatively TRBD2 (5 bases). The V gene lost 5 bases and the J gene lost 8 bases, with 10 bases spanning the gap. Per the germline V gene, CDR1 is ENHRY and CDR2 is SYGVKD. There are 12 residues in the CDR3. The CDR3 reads CAISLTGDEQFF. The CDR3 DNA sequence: TGTGCCATCAGTCTTACCGGGGATGAGCAGTTCTTC.

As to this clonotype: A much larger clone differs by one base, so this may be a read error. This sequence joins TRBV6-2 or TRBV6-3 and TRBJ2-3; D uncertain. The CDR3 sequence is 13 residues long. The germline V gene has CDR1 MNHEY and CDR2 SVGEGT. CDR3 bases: TGTGCCAGCGGTTACCGTAGCACAGATACGCAGTATTTT. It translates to CASGYRSTDTQYF.

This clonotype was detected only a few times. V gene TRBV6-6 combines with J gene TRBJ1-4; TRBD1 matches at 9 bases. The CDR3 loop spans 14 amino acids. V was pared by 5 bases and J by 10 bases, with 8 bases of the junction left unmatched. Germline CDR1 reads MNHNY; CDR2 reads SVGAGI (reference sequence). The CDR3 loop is CASSHRDRVVKLFF. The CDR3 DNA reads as TGTGCCAGCAGTCACCGGGACAGGGTCGTAAAACTGTTTTTT.

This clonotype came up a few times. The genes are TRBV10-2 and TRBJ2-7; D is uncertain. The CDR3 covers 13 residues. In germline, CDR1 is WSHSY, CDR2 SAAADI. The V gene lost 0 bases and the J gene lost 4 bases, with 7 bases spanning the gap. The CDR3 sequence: CASSESVGYEQYV. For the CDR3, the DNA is TGCGCCAGCAGTGAGTCTGTGGGATACGAGCAGTACGTC.

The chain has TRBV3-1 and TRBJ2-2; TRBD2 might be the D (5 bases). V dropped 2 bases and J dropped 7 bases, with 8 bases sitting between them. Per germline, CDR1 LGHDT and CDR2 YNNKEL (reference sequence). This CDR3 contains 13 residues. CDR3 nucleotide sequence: TGTGCCAGCAGCCAAACAACTAGCGGGGAGCTGTTTTTT. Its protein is CASSQTTSGELFF.

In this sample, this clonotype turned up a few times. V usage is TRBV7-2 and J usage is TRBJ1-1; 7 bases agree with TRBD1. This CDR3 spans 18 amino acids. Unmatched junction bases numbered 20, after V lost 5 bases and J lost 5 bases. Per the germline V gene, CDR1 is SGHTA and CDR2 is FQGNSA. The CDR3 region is CASSTPGEQGLRGTEAFF. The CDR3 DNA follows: TGTGCCAGCAGCACCCCAGGGGAACAGGGGTTACGAGGTACTGAAGCTTTCTTT.

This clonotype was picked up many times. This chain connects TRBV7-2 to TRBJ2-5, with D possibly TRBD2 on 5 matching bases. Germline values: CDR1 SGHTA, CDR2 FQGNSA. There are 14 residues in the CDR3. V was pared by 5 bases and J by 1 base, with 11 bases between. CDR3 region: CASSPGLAQETQYF. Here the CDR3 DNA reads TGTGCCAGCAGCCCGGGATTGGCCCAAGAGACCCAGTACTTC.

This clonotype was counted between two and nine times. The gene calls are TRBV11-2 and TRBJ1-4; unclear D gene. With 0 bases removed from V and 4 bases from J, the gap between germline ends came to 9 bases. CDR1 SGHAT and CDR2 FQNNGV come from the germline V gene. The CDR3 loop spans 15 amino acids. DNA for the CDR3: TGTGCCAGCAGCTTAGAGGCAGGACGTAATGAAAAACTGTTTTTT. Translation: CASSLEAGRNEKLFF.

DNA of the CDR3: TGCGCCAGCAGCACCCAGACAGGGACCCACACTGAAGCTTTCTTT. It specifies CASSTQTGTHTEAFF. The V and J genes are TRBV5-1 and TRBJ1-1; TRBD1 matches at 7 bases. Germline V gene data show CDR1 as SGHRS and CDR2 as YFSETQ. Unmatched junction bases numbered 9, after V lost 4 bases and J lost 3 bases. The CDR3 spans 15 residues.